This T cell receptor (beta chain) was sequenced in a study of blood T cell repertoires in COVID-19. Study in general: PBMCs, B-cell-depleted T cells, or T cells provided the cDNA or gDNA that made up the material.

Original processing notes: Quantification of nucleated cells was approximated via reference gene primer amplification. Only in-frame clones appear in the TCRdb table, and some are missing; sequencing was by immunoSEQ multiplex PCR. The D gene and trimming were derived from the DNA, and the V and J assignments and clone size from that table. The sample gives 200,000 to 250,000 clones, about 79% of which show up once; more than 3% is in the top ten. In terms of age and location, participants ranged from roughly 18 to 95 years and lived in about 25 US areas. Recovery meant two consecutive negative NP/OP PCR tests, professional clearance, or resolved symptoms. The sequencing sample was made of PBMCs or T cells enriched from blood (not recorded which). This receptor was obtained from a woman in her fifties or sixties who had recovered from COVID-19.

CDR3: CASSLTGVGNTIYF. The CDR3 DNA reads TGTGCCAGCAGTCTGACAGGGGTTGGAAACACCATATATTTT. V and J are TRBV6-5 and TRBJ1-3; 8 nucleotides match TRBD1. CDR3 length: 14 amino acids. Germline V CDR1 and CDR2: MNHEY, SVGAGI. V lost 5 bases, J lost 3 bases, and 3 bases stayed unmatched.